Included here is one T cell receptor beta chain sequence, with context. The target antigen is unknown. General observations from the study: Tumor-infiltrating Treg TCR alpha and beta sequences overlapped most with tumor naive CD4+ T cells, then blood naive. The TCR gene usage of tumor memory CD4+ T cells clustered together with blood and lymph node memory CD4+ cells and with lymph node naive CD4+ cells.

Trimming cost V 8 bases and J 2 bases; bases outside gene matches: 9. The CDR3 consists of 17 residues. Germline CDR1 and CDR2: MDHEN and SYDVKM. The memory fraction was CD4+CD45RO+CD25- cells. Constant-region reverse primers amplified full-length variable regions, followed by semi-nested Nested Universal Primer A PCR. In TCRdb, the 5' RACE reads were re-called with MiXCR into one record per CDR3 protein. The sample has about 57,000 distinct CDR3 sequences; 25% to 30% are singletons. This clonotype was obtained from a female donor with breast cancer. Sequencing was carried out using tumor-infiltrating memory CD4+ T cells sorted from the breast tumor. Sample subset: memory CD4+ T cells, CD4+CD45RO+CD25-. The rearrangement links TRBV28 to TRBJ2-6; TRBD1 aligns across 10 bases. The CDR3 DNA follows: TGTGCCAGCTTTAAGACAGGGGGCAAGCCTGGGGCCAACGTCCTGACTTTC. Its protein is CASFKTGGKPGANVLTF.